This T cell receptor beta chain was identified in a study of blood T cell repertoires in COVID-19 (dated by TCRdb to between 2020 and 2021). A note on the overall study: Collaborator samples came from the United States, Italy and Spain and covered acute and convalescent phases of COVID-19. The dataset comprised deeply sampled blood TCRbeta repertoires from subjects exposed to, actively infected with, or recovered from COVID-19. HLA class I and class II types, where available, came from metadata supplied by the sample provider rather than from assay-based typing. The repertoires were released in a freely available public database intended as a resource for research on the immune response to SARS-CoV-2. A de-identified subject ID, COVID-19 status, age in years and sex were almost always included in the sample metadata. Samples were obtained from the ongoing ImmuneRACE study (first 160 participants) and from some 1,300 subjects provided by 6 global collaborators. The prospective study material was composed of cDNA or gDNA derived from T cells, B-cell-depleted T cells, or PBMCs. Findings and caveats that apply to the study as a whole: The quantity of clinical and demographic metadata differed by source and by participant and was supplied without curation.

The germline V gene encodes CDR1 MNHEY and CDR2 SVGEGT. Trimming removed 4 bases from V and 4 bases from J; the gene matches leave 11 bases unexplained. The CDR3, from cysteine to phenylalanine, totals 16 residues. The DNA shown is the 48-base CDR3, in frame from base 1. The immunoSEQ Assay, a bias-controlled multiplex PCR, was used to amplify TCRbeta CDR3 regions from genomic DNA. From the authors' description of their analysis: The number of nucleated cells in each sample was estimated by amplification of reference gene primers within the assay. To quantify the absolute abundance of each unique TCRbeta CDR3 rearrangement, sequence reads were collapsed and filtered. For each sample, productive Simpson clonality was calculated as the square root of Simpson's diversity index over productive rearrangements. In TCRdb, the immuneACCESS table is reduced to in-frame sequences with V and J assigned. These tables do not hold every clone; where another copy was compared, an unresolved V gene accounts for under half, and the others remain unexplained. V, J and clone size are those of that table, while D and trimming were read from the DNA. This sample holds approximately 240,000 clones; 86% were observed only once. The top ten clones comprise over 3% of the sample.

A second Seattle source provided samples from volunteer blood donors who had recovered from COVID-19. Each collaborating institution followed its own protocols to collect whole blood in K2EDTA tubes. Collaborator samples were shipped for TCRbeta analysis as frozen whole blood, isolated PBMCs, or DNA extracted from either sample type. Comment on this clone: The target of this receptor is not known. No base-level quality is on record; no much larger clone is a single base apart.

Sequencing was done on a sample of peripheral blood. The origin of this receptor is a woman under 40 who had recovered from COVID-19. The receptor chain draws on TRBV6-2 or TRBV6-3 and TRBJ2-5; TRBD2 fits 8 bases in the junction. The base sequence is TGTGCCAGCAGTTTGGGGACGGGGGGGCCAACAGAGACCCAGTACTTC. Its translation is CASSLGTGGPTETQYF.